These 7 T cell receptor beta chains were sequenced from one sample in a study of blood T cell repertoires in COVID-19. Assay used: immunoSEQ multiplex PCR; TCRdb lists only in-frame clones, some missing. This sample yields approximately 62,000 clones, of which 75% to 90% are seen a single time; under 15% belongs to the top ten. The material sequenced was peripheral blood. The receptor set was obtained from a man older than 75 with acute or convalescent COVID-19.

This chain uses TRBV6-6 with TRBJ2-3, with 7 bases identical to TRBD1. From germline, CDR1 is MNHNY and CDR2 SVGAGI (reference sequence). J was trimmed by 1 base and V by 8 bases; bases with no gene match: 3. The CDR3 is 13 residues long. For the CDR3, the DNA is TGTGCCAGCCTAGGGGGCGGCACAGATACGCAGTATTTT. The encoded protein is CASLGGGTDTQYF.

There are a few counts of this clone. This chain links TRBV6-5 with TRBJ1-6; perhaps TRBD1 as D (6 bases). The CDR3 loop spans 14 amino acids. V lost 4 bases and J 9 bases, leaving 13 bases between the germline ends. Germline CDR1 is MNHEY and CDR2 is SVGAGI. Here the CDR3 reads CASSSPGVGSPLHF. CDR3 nucleotide sequence: TGTGCCAGCAGTTCCCCAGGGGTTGGTTCACCCCTCCACTTT.

The rearrangement links TRBV6-5 to TRBJ2-1; weak D call: TRBD1 (7 bases). CDR1 is MNHEY, CDR2 SVGAGI, per germline. CDR3 length equals 15 residues. Trimming removed 10 bases at V and 1 base at J, with 17 bases between. The CDR3 DNA reads TGTGCCACGCGGGACAGCAAGGGGTCCTACAATGAGCAGTTCTTC. It specifies CATRDSKGSYNEQFF.

The chain is built from TRBV12-3 or TRBV12-4 and TRBJ1-5; D is undetermined. The V end was cut by 5 bases, the J end by 3 bases, with 8 bases between. This CDR3 region has 13 residues. For the CDR3, the DNA is TGTGCCAGCAGTAATCAGTTCAATCAGCCCCAGCATTTT. Amino acids: CASSNQFNQPQHF.

The chain recombines TRBV21-1 with TRBJ1-4; the D segment call TRBD1 is taken from the table without a DNA check. TRBV21-1 constitutes a pseudogene. The CDR3 has 15 residues. The chain's CDR3 is CASSPRDRGLEKLFF. The CDR3 coding sequence is TGTGCCAGCAGCCCCCGGGACAGGGGGCTCGAAAAACTGTTTTTT.

This chain joins TRBV7-9 and TRBJ1-1; D remains ambiguous. CDR1 and CDR2 from the germline V gene are SEHNR and FQNEAQ (reference sequence). With 4 bases removed from V and 1 base from J, the gap between germline ends came to 10 bases. The CDR3 contains 14 residues. The DNA for the CDR3 is TGTGCCAGCAGCTCTGCCAGGCCGAACACTGAAGCTTTCTTT. It encodes CASSSARPNTEAFF.

The chain joins TRBV12-3 or TRBV12-4 to TRBJ1-1; TRBD1 might be the D (5 bases). CDR3 size: 12 residues. Trimming took off 6 bases at V and 4 bases at J, with 9 bases between the two ends. The CDR3 sequence: CASRRQSTEAFF. CDR3 nucleotides: TGTGCCAGCAGACGACAGAGCACTGAAGCTTTCTTT.